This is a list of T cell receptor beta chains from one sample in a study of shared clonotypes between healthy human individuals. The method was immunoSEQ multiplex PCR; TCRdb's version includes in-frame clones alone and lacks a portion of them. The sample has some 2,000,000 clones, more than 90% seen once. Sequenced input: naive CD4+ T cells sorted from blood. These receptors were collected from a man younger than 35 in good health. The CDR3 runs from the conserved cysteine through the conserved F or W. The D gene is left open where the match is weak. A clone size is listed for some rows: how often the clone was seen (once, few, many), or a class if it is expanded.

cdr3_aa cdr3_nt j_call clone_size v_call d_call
CASSGDKNTEAFF TGTGCCAGCAGCGGAGACAAGAACACTGAAGCTTTCTTT TRBJ1-1 - TRBV7-9 -
CASSRAGTSDSKNIQYF TGTGCCAGCAGCCGTGCCGGGACTAGCGATTCCAAAAACATTCAGTACTTC TRBJ2-4 - TRBV14 TRBD2
CASSFPGGSTDTQYF TGTGCCAGCAGCTTCCCAGGGGGGAGCACAGATACGCAGTATTTT TRBJ2-3 - TRBV5-4 -
CASSSTPWQGNEQYF TGTGCCAGCAGTTCTACCCCGTGGCAGGGGAACGAGCAGTACTTC TRBJ2-7 - TRBV6-5 -
CAISESGRDDSPLHF TGTGCCATCAGTGAGTCGGGCAGGGATGATTCACCCCTCCACTTT TRBJ1-6 - TRBV10-3 -
CASNPDRYSPLHF TGTGCCAGCAACCCGGACAGGTATTCACCCCTCCACTTT TRBJ1-6 - TRBV19 TRBD1
CASSESNSGITEAFF TGTGCCAGCAGTGAAAGTAATTCGGGGATCACTGAAGCTTTCTTT TRBJ1-1 - TRBV6-1 -
CASSLGRQGNQPQHF TGTGCCAGCAGTTTGGGTCGTCAGGGAAATCAGCCCCAGCATTTT TRBJ1-5 - TRBV28 -
CASSTHRAKLFF TGTGCCAGCAGTACTCACAGGGCCAAACTGTTTTTT TRBJ1-4 - TRBV6-1 -
CASSDSSGPRLGNTIYF TGTGCCAGCAGTGACTCCTCGGGACCAAGGCTTGGAAACACCATATATTTT TRBJ1-3 - TRBV6-4 -
CASSSPGTYEQYF TGTGCCAGCAGCTCCCCGGGGACCTACGAGCAGTACTTC TRBJ2-7 - TRBV5-4 -
CASSRHGDQPQHF TGTGCCAGCAGCCGCCACGGAGACCAGCCCCAGCATTTT TRBJ1-5 - TRBV5-8 -
CASSEDSFLNTGELFF TGTGCCAGCAGTGAGGACAGCTTCTTGAACACCGGGGAGCTGTTTTTT TRBJ2-2 - TRBV7-9 -
CSVGTPDTQYF TGCAGCGTTGGGACTCCCGATACGCAGTATTTT TRBJ2-3 - TRBV29-1 -
CASSPSRGTTGELFF TGTGCCAGCAGTCCAAGCAGGGGGACGACCGGGGAGCTGTTTTTT TRBJ2-2 - TRBV7-3 TRBD1
CASSLGTSVYEQYF TGCGCCAGCAGCTTGGGGACTAGCGTCTACGAGCAGTACTTC TRBJ2-7 - TRBV5-1 TRBD2
CASSLDGTGGYGYTF TGTGCCAGCTCACTCGACGGGACAGGGGGCTATGGCTACACCTTC TRBJ1-2 - TRBV18 TRBD1
CASTPKPGASGGYTF TGTGCCAGCACCCCCAAACCGGGGGCGAGTGGCGGCTACACCTTC TRBJ1-2 - TRBV6-4 -
CASSLTGGGETQYF TGTGCCAGCAGCCTGACAGGGGGCGGAGAGACCCAGTACTTC TRBJ2-5 - TRBV7-9 TRBD1
CASSDRLGGKIVNEQFF TGTGCCAGCAGTGATCGACTAGGCGGGAAGATCGTTAATGAGCAGTTCTTC TRBJ2-1 once TRBV25-1 -
CAWKTYRLSSYEQYF TGTGCCTGGAAGACCTACAGGCTCAGCTCCTACGAGCAGTACTTC TRBJ2-7 - TRBV30 -
CASYSGGATDTQYF TGCGCCAGCTACAGCGGGGGGGCAACAGATACGCAGTATTTT TRBJ2-3 - TRBV5-1 TRBD2
CASRRQGTDGYVYGYTF TGTGCAAGTCGCAGACAAGGGACAGACGGCTATGTCTATGGCTACACCTTC TRBJ1-2 - TRBV12-2 -